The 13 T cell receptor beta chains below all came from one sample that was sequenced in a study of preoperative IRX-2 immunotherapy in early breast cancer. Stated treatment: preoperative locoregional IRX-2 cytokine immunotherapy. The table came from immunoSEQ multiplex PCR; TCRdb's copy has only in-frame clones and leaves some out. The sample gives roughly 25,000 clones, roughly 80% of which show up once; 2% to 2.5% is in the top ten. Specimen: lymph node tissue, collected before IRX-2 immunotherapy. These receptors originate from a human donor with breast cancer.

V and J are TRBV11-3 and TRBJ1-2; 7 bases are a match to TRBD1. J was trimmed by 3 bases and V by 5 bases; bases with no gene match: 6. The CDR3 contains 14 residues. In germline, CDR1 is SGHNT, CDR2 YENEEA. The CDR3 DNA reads TGTGCCAGCAGCCGACAGGGTCAGGACTATGGCTACACCTTC. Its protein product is CASSRQGQDYGYTF.

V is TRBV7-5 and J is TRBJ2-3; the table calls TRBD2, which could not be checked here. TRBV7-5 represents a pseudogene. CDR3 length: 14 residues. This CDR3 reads CASRRGLVGDTQYF. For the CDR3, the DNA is TGTGCCAGCAGGCGCGGACTAGTTGGCGATACGCAGTATTTT.

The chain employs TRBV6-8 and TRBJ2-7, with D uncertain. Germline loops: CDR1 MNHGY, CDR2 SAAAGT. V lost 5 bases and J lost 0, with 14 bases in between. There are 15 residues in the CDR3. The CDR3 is CASSTVAASSYEQYF. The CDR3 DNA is TGTGCCAGCAGTACCGTCGCGGCTAGCTCCTACGAGCAGTACTTC.

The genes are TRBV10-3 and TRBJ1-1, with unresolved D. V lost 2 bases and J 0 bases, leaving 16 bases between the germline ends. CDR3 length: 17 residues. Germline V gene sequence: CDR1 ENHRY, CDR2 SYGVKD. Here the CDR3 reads CAISEPNIFGMNTEAFF. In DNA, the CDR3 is TGTGCCATCAGTGAGCCGAATATCTTTGGGATGAACACTGAAGCTTTCTTT.

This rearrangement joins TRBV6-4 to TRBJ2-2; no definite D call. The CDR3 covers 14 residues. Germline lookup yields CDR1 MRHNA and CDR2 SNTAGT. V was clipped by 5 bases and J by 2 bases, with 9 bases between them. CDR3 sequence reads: CASSPQRNTGELFF. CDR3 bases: TGTGCCAGCAGTCCCCAGCGAAACACCGGGGAGCTGTTTTTT.

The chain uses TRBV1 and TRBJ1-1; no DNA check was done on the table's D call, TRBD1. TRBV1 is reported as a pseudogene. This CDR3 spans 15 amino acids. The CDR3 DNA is TGCGCCAGCACCTCCGGACAGGGTCGTTTTACTGAAGCTTTCTTT. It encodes CASTSGQGRFTEAFF.

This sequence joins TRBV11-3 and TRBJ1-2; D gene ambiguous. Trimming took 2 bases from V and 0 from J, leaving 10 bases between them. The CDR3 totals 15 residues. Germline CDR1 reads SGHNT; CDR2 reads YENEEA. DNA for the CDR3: TGTGCCAGCAGCTTACCGAGGTTAGCTAACTATGGCTACACCTTC. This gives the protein CASSLPRLANYGYTF.

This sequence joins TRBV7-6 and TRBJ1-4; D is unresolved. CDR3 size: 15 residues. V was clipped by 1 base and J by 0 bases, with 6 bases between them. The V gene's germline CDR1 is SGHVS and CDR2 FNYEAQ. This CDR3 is CASSLGTATNEKLFF. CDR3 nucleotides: TGTGCCAGCAGCTTAGGAACTGCAACTAATGAAAAACTGTTTTTT.

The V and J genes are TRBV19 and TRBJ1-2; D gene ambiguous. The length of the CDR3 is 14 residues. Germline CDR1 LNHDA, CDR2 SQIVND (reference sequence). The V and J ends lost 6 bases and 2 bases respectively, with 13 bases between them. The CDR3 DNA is TGTGCCAGTAGACCCGCCGAGAGGAACTATGGCTACACCTTC. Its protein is CASRPAERNYGYTF.

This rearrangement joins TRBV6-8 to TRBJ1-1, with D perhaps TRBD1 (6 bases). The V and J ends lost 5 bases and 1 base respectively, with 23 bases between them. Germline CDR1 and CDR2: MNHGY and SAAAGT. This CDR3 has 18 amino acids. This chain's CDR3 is CASSKYWGEGQENTEAFF. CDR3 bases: TGTGCCAGCAGTAAATATTGGGGAGAGGGACAAGAGAACACTGAAGCTTTCTTT.

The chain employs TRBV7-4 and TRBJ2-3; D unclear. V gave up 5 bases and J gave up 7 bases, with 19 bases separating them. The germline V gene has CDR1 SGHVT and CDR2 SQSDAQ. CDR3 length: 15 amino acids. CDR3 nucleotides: TGTGCCAGCAGCCAAGACGCTAGATTTTTAAATACGCAGTATTTT. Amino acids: CASSQDARFLNTQYF.

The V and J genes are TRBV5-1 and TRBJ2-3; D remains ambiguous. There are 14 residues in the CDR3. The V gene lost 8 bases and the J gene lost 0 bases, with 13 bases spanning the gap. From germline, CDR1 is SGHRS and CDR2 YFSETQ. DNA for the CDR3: TGCGCCAGTCACGAGACACCGAGCACAGATACGCAGTATTTT. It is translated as CASHETPSTDTQYF. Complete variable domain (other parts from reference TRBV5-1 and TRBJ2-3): KAGVTQTPRYLIKTRGQQVTLSCSPISGHRSVSWYQQTPGQGLQFLFEYFSETQRNKGNFPGRFSGRQFSNSRSEMNVSTLELGDSALYLCASHETPSTDTQYFGPGTRLTVL.

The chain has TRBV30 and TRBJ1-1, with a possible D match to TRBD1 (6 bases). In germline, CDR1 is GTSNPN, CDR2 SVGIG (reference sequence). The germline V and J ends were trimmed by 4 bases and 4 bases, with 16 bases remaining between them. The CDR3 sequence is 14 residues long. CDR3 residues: CAWNTVGGGTEAFF. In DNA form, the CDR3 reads TGTGCCTGGAACACAGTAGGGGGTGGCACTGAAGCTTTCTTT. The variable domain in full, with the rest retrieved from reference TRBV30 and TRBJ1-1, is SQTIHQWPATLVQPVGSPLSLECTVEGTSNPNLYWYRQAAGRGLQLLFYSVGIGQISSEVPQNLSASRPQDRQFILSSKKLLLSDSGFYLCAWNTVGGGTEAFFGQGTRLTVV.